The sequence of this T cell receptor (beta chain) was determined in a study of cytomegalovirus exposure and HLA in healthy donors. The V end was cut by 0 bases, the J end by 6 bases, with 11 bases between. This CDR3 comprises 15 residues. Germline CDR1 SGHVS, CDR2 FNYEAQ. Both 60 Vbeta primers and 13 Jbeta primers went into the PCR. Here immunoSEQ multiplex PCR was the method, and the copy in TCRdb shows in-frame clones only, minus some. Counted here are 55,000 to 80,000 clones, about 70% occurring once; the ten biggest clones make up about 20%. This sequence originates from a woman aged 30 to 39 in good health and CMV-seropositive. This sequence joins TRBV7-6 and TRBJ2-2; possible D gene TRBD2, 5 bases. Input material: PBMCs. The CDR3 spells CASSLAGSDPGELFF. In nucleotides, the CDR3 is TGTGCCAGCAGCTTAGCAGGGAGTGATCCCGGGGAGCTGTTTTTT.